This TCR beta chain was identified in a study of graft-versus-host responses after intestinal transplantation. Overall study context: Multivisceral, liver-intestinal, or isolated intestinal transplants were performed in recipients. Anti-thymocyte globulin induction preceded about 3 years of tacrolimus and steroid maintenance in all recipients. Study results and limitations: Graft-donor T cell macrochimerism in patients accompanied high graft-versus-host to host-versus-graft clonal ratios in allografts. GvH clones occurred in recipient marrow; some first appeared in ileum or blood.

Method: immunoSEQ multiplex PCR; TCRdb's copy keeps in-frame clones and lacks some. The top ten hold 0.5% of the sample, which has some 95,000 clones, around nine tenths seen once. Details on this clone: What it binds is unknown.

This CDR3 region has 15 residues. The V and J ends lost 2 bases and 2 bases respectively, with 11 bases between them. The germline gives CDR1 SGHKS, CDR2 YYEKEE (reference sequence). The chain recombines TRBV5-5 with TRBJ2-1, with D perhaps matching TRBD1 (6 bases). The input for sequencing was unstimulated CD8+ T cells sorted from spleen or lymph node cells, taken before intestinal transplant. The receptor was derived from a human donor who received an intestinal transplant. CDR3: CASSLQGAPYNEQFF. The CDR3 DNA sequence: TGTGCCAGCAGCTTACAGGGTGCCCCCTACAATGAGCAGTTCTTC. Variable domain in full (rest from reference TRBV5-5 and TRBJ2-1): DAGVTQSPTHLIKTRGQQVTLRCSPISGHKSVSWYQQVLGQGPQFIFQYYEKEERGRGNFPDRFSARQFPNYSSELNVNALLLGDSALYLCASSLQGAPYNEQFFGPGTRLTVL.